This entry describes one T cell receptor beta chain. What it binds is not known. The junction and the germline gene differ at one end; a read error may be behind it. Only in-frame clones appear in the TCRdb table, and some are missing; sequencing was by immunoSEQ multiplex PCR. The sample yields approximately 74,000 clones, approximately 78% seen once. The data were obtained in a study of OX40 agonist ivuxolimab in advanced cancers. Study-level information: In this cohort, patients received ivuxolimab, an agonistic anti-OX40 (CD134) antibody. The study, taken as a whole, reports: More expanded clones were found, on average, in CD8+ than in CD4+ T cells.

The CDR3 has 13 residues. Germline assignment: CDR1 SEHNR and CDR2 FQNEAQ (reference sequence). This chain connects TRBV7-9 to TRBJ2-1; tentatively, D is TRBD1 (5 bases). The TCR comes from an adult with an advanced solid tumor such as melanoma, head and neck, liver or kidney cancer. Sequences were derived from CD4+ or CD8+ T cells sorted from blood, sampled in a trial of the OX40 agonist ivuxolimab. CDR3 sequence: CASTLDSYNEQFF. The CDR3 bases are TGTGCCAGCACCTTAGACAGTTACAATGAGCAGTTCTTC.